This T cell receptor beta chain was captured by sequencing in a study of monozygotic twins with inflammatory bowel disease. CDR1 and CDR2 (germline): SGHDT, YYEEEE. The CDR3 sequence is 16 residues long. TCRdb derives one entry per CDR3 protein from the 5' RACE reads, leaving out DNA. This table holds 300,000 to 450,000 distinct CDR3 sequences. This chain links TRBV5-6 with TRBJ2-1; lacking DNA, the TRBD2 call made by TCRdb goes unchecked. The source is a human donor with ulcerative colitis or Crohn's disease, or a healthy co-twin of an affected twin (not recorded which). Input material: blood. This CDR3 is CASSFERGESHNEQFF.